This T cell receptor (beta chain) was sequenced in a study of blood T cell repertoires in COVID-19. Study at large: T cells, B-cell-depleted T cells, or PBMCs supplied cDNA or gDNA.

Original handling: Estimation of nucleated cell counts was performed using reference gene primer amplification. Produced via immunoSEQ multiplex PCR; TCRdb's table is partial and in-frame only. D and trimming were read from the DNA, whereas the V and J calls and clone size are those reported in that table. There are about 260,000 clones in the sample; roughly 82% occur only once, and 2% to 2.5% lies in the top ten. Participants were aged about 18 to 100 years from around 26 US areas. All recovered Cohort 3 donors got two negative PCRs, got clearance, or saw symptom resolution. The source material was PBMCs or T cells enriched from blood (not recorded which). This receptor was obtained from a woman between 50 and 59 years old who had recovered from COVID-19.

The DNA of the CDR3 is TGCGCCAGCAGCTCCTGGACTAGCGGGAGGGCACACGATACGCAGTATTTT. Protein product: CASSSWTSGRAHDTQYF. The chain couples TRBV5-1 to TRBJ2-3; 15 bases agree with TRBD2. The CDR3 spans 17 residues. The junction had 8 bases not matched to a gene; V was cut back by 3 bases and J by 6 bases. Looked up from germline, CDR1 is SGHRS and CDR2 is YFSETQ.